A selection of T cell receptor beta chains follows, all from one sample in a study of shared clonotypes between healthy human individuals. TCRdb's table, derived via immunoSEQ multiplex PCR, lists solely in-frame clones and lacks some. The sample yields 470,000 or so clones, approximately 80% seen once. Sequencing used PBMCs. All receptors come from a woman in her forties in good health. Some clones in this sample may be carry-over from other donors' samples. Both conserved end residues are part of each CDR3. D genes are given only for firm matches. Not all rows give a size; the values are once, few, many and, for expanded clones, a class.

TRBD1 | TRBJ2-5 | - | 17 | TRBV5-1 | CASSLTSGTGVGETQYF | TGCGCCAGCAGCTTGACTTCTGGGACAGGGGTTGGGGAGACCCAGTACTTC
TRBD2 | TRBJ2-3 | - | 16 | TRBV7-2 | CASSSRLAGDTDTQYF | TGTGCCAGCAGCTCGAGACTAGCGGGAGATACAGATACGCAGTATTTT
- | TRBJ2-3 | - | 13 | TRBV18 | CASSPTQFDTQYF | TGTGCCAGCTCACCAACGCAATTTGATACGCAGTATTTT
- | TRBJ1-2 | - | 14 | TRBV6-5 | CASSYSIHDSGYTF | TGTGCCAGCAGTTACTCGATACATGACTCGGGCTACACCTTC
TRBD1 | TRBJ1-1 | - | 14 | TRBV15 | CATSIDRGNTEAFF | TGTGCCACCAGCATAGACAGGGGGAACACTGAAGCTTTCTTT
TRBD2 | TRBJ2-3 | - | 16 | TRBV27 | CASSPREGHNTDTQYF | TGTGCCAGCAGTCCTCGGGAGGGCCATAACACAGATACGCAGTATTTT
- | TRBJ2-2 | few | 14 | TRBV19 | CASSIAGMSGELFF | TGTGCCAGTAGTATAGCTGGGATGAGCGGGGAGCTGTTTTTT
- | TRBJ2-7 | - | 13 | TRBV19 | CASRHTGAYEQYF | TGTGCCAGCCGACACACGGGCGCCTACGAGCAGTACTTC
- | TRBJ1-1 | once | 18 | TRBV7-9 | CASSLEGYRVILNTEAFF | TGTGCCAGCAGCTTAGAAGGGTACAGGGTCATTCTGAACACTGAAGCTTTCTTT
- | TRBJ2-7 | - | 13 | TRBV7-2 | CASSLGRKGEQYF | TGTGCCAGCAGCTTAGGTAGAAAGGGGGAGCAGTACTTC
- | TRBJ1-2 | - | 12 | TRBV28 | CASSPVLYGYTF | TGTGCCAGCAGCCCCGTCCTGTATGGCTACACCTTC
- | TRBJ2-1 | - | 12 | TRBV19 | CASSRGDNEQFF | TGTGCCAGTAGCCGAGGGGACAATGAGCAGTTCTTC
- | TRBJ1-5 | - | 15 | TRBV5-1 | CASSLAAGSNQPQHF | TGCGCCAGCAGCTTGGCCGCGGGGAGCAATCAGCCCCAGCATTTT
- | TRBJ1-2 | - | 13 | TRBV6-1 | CASMGSGLPPYTF | TGTGCCAGCATGGGGTCGGGCCTCCCACCCTACACCTTC
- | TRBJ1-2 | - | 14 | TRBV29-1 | CSVDFPGGNYGYTF | TGCAGCGTTGATTTTCCAGGAGGGAACTATGGCTACACCTTC
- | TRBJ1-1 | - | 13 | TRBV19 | CASSPQGNTEAFF | TGTGCCAGTAGTCCTCAGGGGAACACTGAAGCTTTCTTT
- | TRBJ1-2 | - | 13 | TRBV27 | CASSSKGYWDYTF | TGTGCCAGCAGTTCAAAAGGGTACTGGGACTACACCTTC
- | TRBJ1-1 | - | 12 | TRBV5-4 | CASSPQGTEAFF | TGTGCCAGCAGCCCGCAGGGGACTGAAGCTTTCTTT
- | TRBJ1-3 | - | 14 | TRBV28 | CASSFTRGGNTIYF | TGTGCCAGCAGTTTTACGAGGGGTGGAAACACCATATATTTT
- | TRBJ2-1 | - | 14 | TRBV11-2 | CASSSLNWSNEQFF | TGTGCCAGCAGCTCCCTTAATTGGAGCAATGAGCAGTTCTTC
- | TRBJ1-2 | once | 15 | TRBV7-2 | CASSLAPGQTYGYTF | TGTGCCAGCAGCTTAGCCCCCGGACAGACCTATGGCTACACCTTC
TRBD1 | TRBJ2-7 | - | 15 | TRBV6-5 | CASSIGTGGVYEQYF | TGTGCCAGCAGTATCGGGACAGGGGGGGTCTACGAGCAGTACTTC
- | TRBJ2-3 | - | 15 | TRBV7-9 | CASSNRGMGTDTQYF | TGTGCCAGCAGCAACCGGGGCATGGGGACAGATACGCAGTATTTT
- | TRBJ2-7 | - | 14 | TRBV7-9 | CASSLVTASYEQYF | TGTGCCAGCAGCTTAGTGACAGCGAGCTACGAGCAGTACTTC